The next 11 T cell receptor beta chains were all read from a single sample in a study of CD8+CD57+ T cells in acquired aplastic anemia. Profiling that covered TCR beta VDJ and CDR3 relied on genomic DNA as its template. One entry per CDR3 protein results from TCRdb running MiXCR on the reads. The sample carries roughly 180,000 distinct CDR3 sequences, around three fifths recorded once. The sequencing sample was made of sorted CD4+, CD8+, or CD8+CD57+ T cells (not recorded which) from PBMCs. The receptors were gathered from a human donor with severe aplastic anemia or a healthy control (not recorded which).

The rearrangement uses TRBV7-2 and TRBJ2-7, with 7 bases matching TRBD1. This CDR3 has 14 residues. The junction had 1 base not matched to a gene; V was cut back by 0 bases and J by 2 bases. CDR1 SGHTA and CDR2 FQGNSA come from the germline V gene. CDR3 residues: CASSLAGTAYEQYF. DNA of the CDR3: TGTGCCAGCAGCTTAGCCGGGACAGCCTACGAGCAGTACTTC.

On this clonotype: No DNA is shown, since the ends of the CDR3 on it are uncertain; the CDR3 is the one TCRdb lists. The CDR3 protein is CASSLQLWGPGTF. The chain couples TRBV7-8 to TRBJ1-2. The CDR3 has 13 amino acids, counting both end residues. Germline CDR1 reads SGHVS; CDR2 reads FQNEAQ.

The V gene is TRBV7-2, the J gene TRBJ1-5; possibly TRBD1 for D (6 bases). This CDR3 spans 15 amino acids. V lost 5 bases to trimming and J lost 13 bases, with 24 bases between them. Per germline, CDR1 SGHTA and CDR2 FQGNSA. The CDR3 DNA reads TGTGCCAGCAGCGACCCTCGGGGGGCAAGTGACATTCAGCATTTT. It codes for CASSDPRGASDIQHF.

This clonotype was observed many times. V gene TRBV12-3 or TRBV12-4 combines with J gene TRBJ1-1, with unresolved D. The V and J ends lost 3 bases and 0 bases respectively, with 8 bases between them. CDR3 length equals 14 residues. CDR3 sequence: CASSLTLMNTEAFF. CDR3 bases: TGTGCCAGCAGTTTGACACTGATGAACACTGAAGCTTTCTTT.

The chain uses TRBV10-3 and TRBJ1-5; D is uncertain. This CDR3 has 15 amino acids. CDR1 ENHRY and CDR2 SYGVKD come from the germline V gene. The V and J ends lost 4 bases and 3 bases respectively, with 13 bases between them. CDR3 sequence (DNA): TGTGCCATCAGTGTTGGGCAAGACGACAATCAGCCCCAGCATTTT. This translates into CAISVGQDDNQPQHF.

The chain recombines TRBV28 with TRBJ2-1, with TRBD2 matching over 10 bases. The CDR3 runs to 18 residues. Germline V lookup: CDR1 MDHEN, CDR2 SYDVKM. With 4 bases clipped from V and 5 bases from J, the junction kept 14 bases outside the gene matches. Here the CDR3 DNA reads TGTGCCAGCAGTTATGGGGTTGTTCTAGCGGGGGTCGACAATGAGCAGTTCTTC. Amino acids: CASSYGVVLAGVDNEQFF.

The chain is built from TRBV2 and TRBJ2-7; D is uncertain. The CDR3 loop spans 12 amino acids. Germline values: CDR1 SNHLY, CDR2 FYNNEI. V was cut by 6 bases and J by 0 bases, with 6 bases left in between. The CDR3 DNA reads as TGTGCCAGCAGACGTAGCTCCTACGAGCAGTACTTC. This gives the protein CASRRSSYEQYF. The whole variable domain, filled in from reference TRBV2 and TRBJ2-7, reads EPEVTQTPSHQVTQMGQEVILRCVPISNHLYFYWYRQILGQKVEFLVSFYNNEISEKSEIFDDQFSVERPDGSNFTLKIRSTKLEDSAMYFCASRRSSYEQYFGPGTRLTVT.

This clonotype has a count of ten or more. This chain links TRBV7-6 with TRBJ1-2, with unresolved D. V was pared by 5 bases and J by 6 bases, with 10 bases between. Germline V CDR1 and CDR2: SGHVS, FNYEAQ. This CDR3 is built from 12 residues. CDR3 protein: CASSPGLNGYTF. The CDR3 coding sequence is TGTGCCAGCAGCCCTGGTCTTAATGGCTACACCTTC.

V usage is TRBV9 and J usage is TRBJ2-3; 7 positions match TRBD1. Per germline, CDR1 SGDLS and CDR2 YYNGEE. CDR3 length: 15 amino acids. Trimming cost V 0 bases and J 4 bases; bases outside gene matches: 5. The CDR3 DNA reads as TGTGCCAGCAGCGTAGACGACAGGGCAGCAGATACGCAGTATTTT. As protein: CASSVDDRAADTQYF.

This chain uses TRBV20-1 with TRBJ2-3, with 10 nucleotides matching TRBD1. With V trimmed by 3 bases and J by 4 bases, 7 bases remained unmatched. Germline V gene lookup returns CDR1 DFQATT and CDR2 SNEGSKA (reference sequence). The CDR3 runs 15 residues. CDR3 coding DNA: TGCAGTGCTAGTGTAGACAGGGGGCTAGCAGATACGCAGTATTTT. Encoded protein: CSASVDRGLADTQYF.

This clonotype was seen at least ten times. The rearrangement uses TRBV11-2 and TRBJ2-7; unclear D gene. Per germline, CDR1 SGHAT and CDR2 FQNNGV. V dropped 0 bases and J dropped 0 bases, with 12 bases sitting between them. The length of the CDR3 is 16 residues. The CDR3 region is CASSLEWLGNSYEQYF. DNA of the CDR3: TGTGCCAGCAGCTTAGAGTGGTTAGGGAACTCCTACGAGCAGTACTTC.